The 25 T cell receptor beta chains below all came from one sample that was sequenced in a study of siplizumab effects on memory and regulatory T cells. The authors kept the mixed lymphocyte reaction cells in coculture at 37°C for five to six days. These receptors lack a known antigen. TCRdb's copy holds only in-frame clones and misses some; the assay was immunoSEQ multiplex PCR. This table holds about 9,900 clones, roughly 40% found once. The source material was CFSE-low (dividing) CD4+ T cells sorted from an allogeneic mixed lymphocyte reaction. The receptors were sampled from a human donor in good health; the cells came from an allogeneic mixed lymphocyte reaction.

The genes are TRBV7-2 and TRBJ1-2; TRBD1 might be the D (6 bases). V was shortened by 0 bases and J by 2 bases, with 13 bases between the two germline ends. Germline-derived CDR1 and CDR2 are SGHTA and FQGNSA. The CDR3 totals 16 residues. CDR3 DNA: TGTGCCAGCAGCTTAGCTATGGGACAACTAAACTATGGCTACACCTTC. This sequence encodes CASSLAMGQLNYGYTF.

This clone was detected a few times. CDR3 in DNA: TGTGCCAGCAGCCGGGACAGGGGCACAGATACGCAGTATTTT. Translation: CASSRDRGTDTQYF. The rearrangement links TRBV7-8 to TRBJ2-3; 9 positions match TRBD1. Trimming cost V 5 bases and J 1 base; bases outside gene matches: 1. Germline values: CDR1 SGHVS, CDR2 FQNEAQ. The CDR3 runs to 14 residues.

In this sample, this clone turned up a few times. The genes are TRBV28 and TRBJ1-5; 7 bases are shared with TRBD1. Germline CDR1 MDHEN, CDR2 SYDVKM. The CDR3 length is 15 residues. Trimming removed 7 bases from V and 2 bases from J; junction bases left unmatched: 8. The CDR3 region has the DNA TGTGCCAGCACTCTACAGGGGCGAGGCAATCAGCCCCAGCATTTT. As protein: CASTLQGRGNQPQHF.

In its sample, this clone ranks as medium-sized. The V and J genes are TRBV5-1 and TRBJ2-3, with D possibly being TRBD2 (6 bases). There are 15 residues in the CDR3. V dropped 1 base and J dropped 5 bases, with 14 bases sitting between them. Germline-derived CDR1 and CDR2 are SGHRS and YFSETQ. CDR3 amino acids: CASSLMGGTGDTQYF. The CDR3 DNA reads TGCGCCAGCAGCTTGATGGGCGGGACTGGAGATACGCAGTATTTT.

V usage is TRBV28 and J usage is TRBJ2-5; TRBD2 matches 8 bases. The junction had 8 bases not matched to a gene; V was cut back by 3 bases and J by 2 bases. Per germline, CDR1 MDHEN and CDR2 SYDVKM. The CDR3 totals 16 residues. The DNA for the CDR3 is TGTGCCAGCAGTTTGCTTACTAGCGGTAAACAAGAGACCCAGTACTTC. Amino acid sequence: CASSLLTSGKQETQYF.

The chain links TRBV4-1 to TRBJ2-1; D is ambiguous. The V end was cut by 4 bases, the J end by 15 bases, with 19 bases between. CDR1 is MGHRA, CDR2 YSYEKL, per germline. This CDR3 region has 13 residues. The CDR3 is CASSPLGGVQRFF. Here the CDR3 DNA reads TGCGCCAGCAGCCCCCTGGGCGGTGTCCAGAGGTTCTTC.

The chain employs TRBV6-1 and TRBJ2-5; 9 positions match TRBD1. After removal of 5 bases from V and 5 bases from J, the junction contained 9 bases not matched to a gene. The CDR3 length is 15 residues. Germline assignment: CDR1 MNHNS and CDR2 SASEGT. The CDR3 is CASSPHRDRAETQYF. The DNA for the CDR3 is TGTGCCAGCAGTCCCCACCGGGACAGGGCCGAGACCCAGTACTTC.

Comments on this clone: This may stem from a read error, because a much larger clone lies one nucleotide away. Other DNA sequences in the same sample also yield this CDR3. The rearrangement joins TRBV19 to TRBJ2-6; a weak D match, TRBD1 (8 bases). Germline V gene lookup returns CDR1 LNHDA and CDR2 SQIVND (reference sequence). V lost 7 bases, J lost 3 bases, and 19 bases lay in between. The CDR3 is made up of 17 amino acids. The CDR3: CASNNRGGSFGANVLTF. The CDR3 nucleotides are TGTGCCAGTAATAACAGGGGGGGCTCTTTTGGGGCCAACGTCCTGACTTTC.

This rearrangement joins TRBV2 to TRBJ1-6; 9 bases are shared with TRBD1. Germline CDR1 and CDR2: SNHLY and FYNNEI. The CDR3 is 13 residues long. After removal of 9 bases from V and 10 bases from J, the junction contained 7 bases not matched to a gene. Written as DNA, the CDR3 is TGTGCCAGTCTGGGACAGGGCGGATCACCCCTCCACTTT. The encoded protein is CASLGQGGSPLHF.

Regarding this clone: The sample carries other DNA sequences with the same CDR3. The V and J genes are TRBV20-1 and TRBJ2-3; D remains unclear. Germline CDR1 reads DFQATT; CDR2 reads SNEGSKA (reference sequence). This CDR3 comprises 11 residues. V was clipped by 7 bases and J by 2 bases, with 7 bases between them. CDR3 amino acids: CSVRSTDTQYF. Here the CDR3 DNA reads TGCAGTGTTCGGTCCACAGATACGCAGTATTTT.

The chain links TRBV6-1 to TRBJ2-4; possible D gene TRBD2, 8 bases. Per the germline V gene, CDR1 is MNHNS and CDR2 is SASEGT. Trimming stripped 2 bases from V and 7 bases from J, with 24 bases between. The CDR3 is 18 residues long. The CDR3 nucleotides read TGTGCCAGCAGTGAACTAGCGGGCTCAGTCCAGGGGGGGAACATTCAGTACTTC. As protein: CASSELAGSVQGGNIQYF.

In this sample, this clone turned up a few times. V usage is TRBV5-1 and J usage is TRBJ2-3, with D tentatively TRBD1 (6 bases). The ends were cut back, 1 base at V and 5 bases at J, with 14 bases in the middle. Germline CDR1 SGHRS, CDR2 YFSETQ. The CDR3 extends over 15 amino acids. As DNA, the CDR3 is TGCGCCAGCAGCTTGTTTAGGGGGAGTGGAGATACGCAGTATTTT. Its translation is CASSLFRGSGDTQYF.

This clone was counted a few times. The rearrangement links TRBV2 to TRBJ2-1; TRBD2 might be the D (5 bases). From germline, CDR1 is SNHLY and CDR2 FYNNEI. Trimming took 1 base from V and 9 from J, leaving 19 bases between them. The CDR3 is made up of 16 amino acids. CDR3 DNA sequence: TGTGCCAGCAGTGAAGTGGCCGCGGCGCTAGCCGGTGAGCAGTTCTTC. Protein sequence: CASSEVAAALAGEQFF.

The chain carries TRBV10-2 and TRBJ1-1, with D possibly being TRBD1 (6 bases). The length of the CDR3 is 13 residues. Germline CDR1 reads WSHSY; CDR2 reads SAAADI. V was trimmed by 6 bases and J by 4 bases, leaving 12 bases between them. The DNA for the CDR3 is TGCGCCAGCAGCAACAGGGAATTCACTGAAGCTTTCTTT. It codes for CASSNREFTEAFF.

The chain carries TRBV28 and TRBJ2-7, with 13 nucleotides matching TRBD2. Germline V gives CDR1 MDHEN, CDR2 SYDVKM. The V and J ends lost 6 bases and 5 bases, in that order; junction bases with no gene match: 10. The CDR3 consists of 16 residues. CDR3 in DNA: TGTGCCAGCAGACACGCAGGACTAGCGGGAGTACACGAGCAGTACTTC. Translated: CASRHAGLAGVHEQYF.

The chain combines TRBV28 with TRBJ1-2; 8 nucleotides align to TRBD1. Germline V gene lookup returns CDR1 MDHEN and CDR2 SYDVKM. The V segment lost 4 bases and the J segment 7 bases; nucleotides outside the gene matches: 11. The length of the CDR3 is 15 residues. The CDR3 reads CASSSPATGASGYTF. CDR3 nucleotides: TGTGCCAGCAGTTCCCCCGCGACAGGGGCAAGTGGCTACACCTTC.

V is TRBV7-8 and J is TRBJ2-5; 9 bases fit TRBD1. CDR1 SGHVS and CDR2 FQNEAQ come from the germline V gene. This CDR3 has 15 residues. V was clipped by 5 bases and J by 4 bases; unmatched bases: 8. The CDR3 DNA follows: TGTGCCAGCAGCCCAAACAGGGGGCCGGGAGAGACCCAGTACTTC. Translated: CASSPNRGPGETQYF.

In this sample, this clone is medium-sized. The V call is TRBV18, the J call TRBJ2-1; D uncertain. The germline V gene encodes CDR1 KGHSH and CDR2 LQKENI. V was cut by 1 base and J by 5 bases, with 9 bases left in between. CDR3 length: 14 amino acids. CDR3 sequence reads: CASSPLHGDNEQFF. CDR3 DNA: TGTGCCAGCTCACCACTGCACGGCGACAATGAGCAGTTCTTC. Combining the CDR3 with reference TRBV18 and TRBJ2-1 gives the whole variable domain NAGVMQNPRHLVRRRGQEARLRCSPMKGHSHVYWYRQLPEEGLKFMVYLQKENIIDESGMPKERFSAEFPKEGPSILRIQQVVRGDSAAYFCASSPLHGDNEQFFGPGTRLTVL.

This clone showed up just a few times. The sample carries other DNA sequences with the same CDR3. The chain is built from TRBV28 and TRBJ1-1, with TRBD1 matching 8 bases. Trimming at V came to 4 bases and at J to 6 bases, leaving 13 bases not matched to a gene. CDR3 length: 16 residues. Germline CDR1 is MDHEN and CDR2 is SYDVKM. CDR3 sequence: CASSYKKSGGRAEAFF. The CDR3 DNA follows: TGTGCCAGCAGTTACAAAAAATCAGGGGGCAGAGCTGAAGCTTTCTTT. The variable domain in full, completed from reference TRBV28 and TRBJ1-1, reads DVKVTQSSRYLVKRTGEKVFLECVQDMDHENMFWYRQDPGLGLRLIYFSYDVKMKEKGDIPEGYSVSREKKERFSLILESASTNQTSMYLCASSYKKSGGRAEAFFGQGTRLTVV.

The CDR3 DNA reads as TGCGCCAGCAGCCCGAGGAGGCCGGAGAACACCGGGGAGCTGTTTTTT. It codes for CASSPRRPENTGELFF. V gene TRBV5-1 combines with J gene TRBJ2-2, with D possibly matching TRBD2 (5 bases). Trimming took off 4 bases at V and 1 base at J, with 14 bases between the two ends. CDR3 size: 16 residues. Germline V lookup: CDR1 SGHRS, CDR2 YFSETQ.

This clone was detected a few times. J is TRBJ2-5 and V is TRBV5-4, with 14 bases fitting TRBD2. The germline CDR1 and CDR2 sequences are SGHNT and YYREEE (reference sequence). The ends lost 4 bases at V and 7 bases at J; junction bases unmatched: 6. The CDR3 runs to 15 residues. DNA of the CDR3: TGTGCCAGCAGCAACTCGGGACTAGCGGGAGCGACCCAGTACTTC. Translated: CASSNSGLAGATQYF.

A few counts support this clone. This sequence joins TRBV9 and TRBJ2-3, with 8 bases fitting TRBD2. Germline V lookup: CDR1 SGDLS, CDR2 YYNGEE. The V and J ends lost 1 base and 6 bases, in that order; junction bases with no gene match: 7. The CDR3 is made up of 15 amino acids. The CDR3 loop reads CASSVFSGVGDTQYF. The DNA for the CDR3 is TGTGCCAGCAGCGTATTTAGCGGGGTAGGTGATACGCAGTATTTT.

The chain uses TRBV29-1 and TRBJ2-7; weak D call: TRBD2 (5 bases). The CDR3 runs to 13 residues. Germline-derived CDR1 and CDR2 are SQVTM and ANQGSEA. V was pared by 4 bases and J by 5 bases, with 15 bases between. CDR3 in amino acids: CSVASPVRDEQYF. CDR3 DNA: TGCAGCGTTGCTAGCCCCGTTCGCGACGAGCAGTACTTC.

There are a few counts of this clone. The gene calls are TRBV6-1 and TRBJ1-1, with 8 bases identical to TRBD1. The V segment lost 6 bases and the J segment 4 bases; nucleotides outside the gene matches: 7. CDR3 size: 14 residues. Germline lookup yields CDR1 MNHNS and CDR2 SASEGT. The CDR3 region is CASRPTGAPTEAFF. The CDR3 nucleotides are TGTGCCAGCAGACCGACAGGGGCCCCCACTGAAGCTTTCTTT.

Here the CDR3 reads CASSAGGQGKGEQFF. The CDR3 nucleotides are TGTGCCAGCAGCGCCGGGGGACAGGGTAAGGGGGAGCAGTTCTTC. This chain links TRBV7-3 with TRBJ2-1; 9 bases align to TRBD1. Germline trimming cut 5 bases from V and 10 bases from J; bases unmatched to any gene: 12. Germline CDR1 and CDR2: SGHTA and FQGTGA. The length of the CDR3 is 15 residues.